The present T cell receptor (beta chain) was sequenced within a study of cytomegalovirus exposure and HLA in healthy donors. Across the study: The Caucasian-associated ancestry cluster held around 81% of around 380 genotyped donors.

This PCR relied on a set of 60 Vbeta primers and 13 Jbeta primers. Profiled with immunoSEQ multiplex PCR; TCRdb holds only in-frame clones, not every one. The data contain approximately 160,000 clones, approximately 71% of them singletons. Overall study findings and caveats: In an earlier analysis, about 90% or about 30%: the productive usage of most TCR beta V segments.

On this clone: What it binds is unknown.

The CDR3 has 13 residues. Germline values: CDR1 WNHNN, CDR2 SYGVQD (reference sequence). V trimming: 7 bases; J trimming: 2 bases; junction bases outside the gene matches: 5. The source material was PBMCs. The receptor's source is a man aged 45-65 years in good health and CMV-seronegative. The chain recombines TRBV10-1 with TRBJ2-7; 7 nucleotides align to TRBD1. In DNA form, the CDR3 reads TGCGCCAGCAACCGAGGACAGGCCTACGAGCAGTACTTC. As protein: CASNRGQAYEQYF.